This T cell receptor beta chain was profiled in a study of PD-L1 blockade in urothelial cancer (dated by TCRdb to about 2017). For context, the study as a whole: All patients started therapy in about 2014 and received atezolizumab 1,200 mg intravenously every 3 weeks. About 85% of the 29 patients were identified as males with urothelial cancer of bladder origin, and a prior smoking history was reported by 18 of 29 patients. Patients had an ECOG performance status of 0 or 1 and had received between 0 and 3 prior chemotherapy regimens. Blood samples were analyzed at 3 weeks after treatment start (second dose) and at 6 weeks after treatment start. Blood samples gave a median of approximately 150,000 T cells and 80,000 to 95,000 unique TCRs, with a median clonality of approximately 0.08. The study, an exploratory multi-omic analysis, examined somatic, immune and clinical correlates of response to PD-L1 blockade with atezolizumab in urothelial cancer. Pretreatment tumor samples, along with matched peripheral blood collected serially before and after atezolizumab treatment, underwent TCR sequencing. Durable clinical benefit was defined as progression-free survival longer than 6 months, and TCR features were also tested against progression-free and overall survival. Whole exome sequencing and RNA sequencing of pretreatment tumors were performed alongside TCR sequencing in the same patients. Durable clinical benefit was achieved by nine patients but not by the remaining 20. Some 30 patients had pretreatment blood TCR-seq, around 24 had at least one posttreatment blood collection, and around 24 had tumor TCR-seq.

Spanning cysteine to phenylalanine, the CDR3 consists of 20 amino acids. This entry keeps only the CDR3 DNA: 60 bases, framed from base 1. V is pruned by 4 bases and J by 2 bases, leaving 19 bases of the junction without a gene match. The paper's findings and limits, for the study overall: Improved progression-free and overall survival was found to be associated with pretreatment peripheral blood TCR clonality below the median. Because the sample size was small (n = 29) and many of the analyses were exploratory, the results are meant to be hypothesis-generating. Greater expansion of tumor-associated TCR clones in peripheral blood 3 weeks after the start of treatment was observed in patients with durable benefit (n ≈ 22, p = 0.022).

Comments on this clone: Its antigen remains undetermined. Base qualities are not recorded, but no much larger clone differs from it by a single base.

The time point label on this specimen signifies: pretreatment peripheral blood. The cohort included under 35 patients with locally advanced or metastatic urothelial carcinoma who were treated at Memorial Sloan Kettering on a trial protocol. Peripheral blood mononuclear cells were collected pretreatment and during treatment, at between 1 and 8 total time points per patient. The Qiagen DNeasy Blood extraction kit was used to purify genomic DNA from total PBMCs and tumor samples. PBMCs were collected pretreatment and during treatment, and were isolated and stored as previously described. To estimate absolute template abundance from read counts, synthetic TCR analog templates were spiked into each PCR. TCRbeta CDR3 regions were amplified from genomic DNA with bias-controlled V and J gene primers using the immunoSEQ assay. Rearranged TCRbeta segments were sequenced at approximately 20X coverage. The original methods were these. Clustering was used to correct sequencing errors, and CDR3s were annotated against IMGT to assign V, D and J genes. Downstream analyses used only productive TCRbeta rearrangements, leaving out any out-of-frame or stop-codon sequences. Clonality was calculated as one minus the Shannon entropy normalized by the log of the number of unique productive sequences. Clones differing between time points or between blood and tumor were identified by Fisher's exact test with Benjamini-Hochberg correction at adjusted p below 0.01. Sourced from immuneACCESS, this table was stored by TCRdb with only in-frame sequences that have V and J called. A share of the clones is absent; for the studies checked, an unresolved V gene accounts for under half, and the remainder has no known explanation. V and J calls plus clone size are reproduced from that table; the DNA served to infer D and trimming. The table for this sample lists 50,000 or so clones; around 84% of them were counted only once. Roughly 2.9% of the sample is in the top ten clones.

This clonotype originated in a man in his 70s with urothelial cancer. Recombination linked TRBV23-1 to TRBJ1-5; 8 bases in between match TRBD1. TRBV23-1 is annotated as an ORF whose role is uncertain. The source was PBMCs, collected around atezolizumab (anti-PD-L1) treatment. Read as DNA, the sequence is TGCGCCAGCAGTCCCCCTGGGCCCCTAGGACAGGGTTTGGGCAATCAGCCCCAGCATTTT. Its protein product is CASSPPGPLGQGLGNQPQHF.